One sample yielded the 13 T cell receptor beta chains listed below, sequenced in a study of cytomegalovirus exposure and HLA in healthy donors. 13 Jbeta primers and 60 Vbeta primers were used for the PCR. Data came from immunoSEQ multiplex PCR; TCRdb stores just in-frame clones and leaves some out. The data contain approximately 220,000 clones, roughly 83% of them seen just once; the ten biggest clones take up roughly 1.3%. The source material was PBMCs. These receptors were obtained from a girl under 18 in good health and CMV-seronegative.

The chain joins TRBV19 to TRBJ2-6; a weak D match, TRBD1 (6 bases). With 4 bases removed from V and 0 bases from J, the gap between germline ends came to 13 bases. CDR1 and CDR2 from the germline V gene are LNHDA and SQIVND (reference sequence). CDR3 length equals 17 residues. The CDR3 DNA reads as TGTGCCAGTAGTACCGGGACACTAGTCTCTGGGGCCAACGTCCTGACTTTC. Translated, it gives CASSTGTLVSGANVLTF.

The chain links TRBV19 to TRBJ2-5; a possible D gene is TRBD2 (6 bases). Germline V gene sequence: CDR1 LNHDA, CDR2 SQIVND (reference sequence). CDR3 length equals 14 residues. V dropped 5 bases and J dropped 5 bases, with 15 bases sitting between them. Here the CDR3 DNA reads TGTGCCAGTAGTTTGGGAGGAGGCAGCGAGACCCAGTACTTC. It codes for CASSLGGGSETQYF.

The V and J genes are TRBV27 and TRBJ1-5; TRBD1 matches 8 bases. V lost 2 bases and J lost 7; bases outside the gene matches: 7. CDR1 and CDR2 (germline): MNHEY, SMNVEV (reference sequence). The CDR3 is 15 residues long. The CDR3 sequence: CASSLGGQGGQPQHF. The CDR3 region has the DNA TGTGCCAGCAGTTTAGGCGGACAGGGTGGGCAGCCCCAGCATTTT.

The chain joins TRBV4-2 to TRBJ1-2; D is uncertain. The CDR3 is 13 amino acids. CDR1 is LGHNA, CDR2 YNFKEQ, per germline. Trimming stripped 1 base from V and 8 bases from J, with 11 bases between. The CDR3 reads CASSQGAPTGYTF. Written as DNA, the CDR3 is TGTGCCAGCAGCCAAGGAGCCCCCACGGGCTACACCTTC.

This chain joins TRBV28 and TRBJ1-1; 10 bases fit TRBD1. The germline V gene encodes CDR1 MDHEN and CDR2 SYDVKM. The V and J ends lost 3 bases and 0 bases, in that order; junction bases with no gene match: 7. The length of the CDR3 is 17 residues. The CDR3 sequence is CASSLGTGAPLNTEAFF. The CDR3 nucleotides are TGTGCCAGCAGTTTGGGGACAGGGGCCCCCTTGAACACTGAAGCTTTCTTT.

The CDR3 DNA sequence: TGTGCCAGCAGCTTTATCAAGTGGGCCCCAAGGGAGGAACGGCAAGAGACCCAGTACTTC. Its translation: CASSFIKWAPREERQETQYF. The V gene is TRBV5-4, the J gene TRBJ2-5, with D perhaps TRBD2 (6 bases). This CDR3 has 20 residues. Trimming stripped 2 bases from V and 2 bases from J, with 28 bases between. Germline V gene lookup returns CDR1 SGHNT and CDR2 YYREEE (reference sequence).

The gene calls are TRBV7-7 and TRBJ2-2; tentatively, D is TRBD1 (6 bases). Germline V gives CDR1 SSHAT, CDR2 FNYEAQ (reference sequence). The CDR3 sequence is 13 residues long. V lost 5 bases to trimming and J lost 6 bases, with 10 bases between them. The CDR3 sequence: CASSADSAGELFF. The CDR3 DNA is TGTGCCAGCAGCGCGGACAGTGCCGGGGAGCTGTTTTTT.

V gene TRBV5-5 combines with J gene TRBJ1-6; a possible D gene is TRBD1 (6 bases). CDR1 and CDR2 (germline): SGHKS, YYEKEE (reference sequence). V lost 3 bases, J lost 7 bases, and 8 bases lay in between. The CDR3 runs to 13 residues. This CDR3 is CASSWGQNSPLHF. The CDR3 DNA reads TGTGCCAGCAGCTGGGGGCAGAATTCACCCCTCCACTTT.

The chain couples TRBV6-6 to TRBJ2-1, with D possibly being TRBD2 (6 bases). The CDR3 consists of 15 residues. Germline V gene data show CDR1 as MNHNY and CDR2 as SVGAGI (reference sequence). The germline V and J ends were trimmed by 6 bases and 0 bases, with 12 bases remaining between them. CDR3 coding DNA: TGTGCCAGCAGCCTCACTAGCATCTCCTACAATGAGCAGTTCTTC. It encodes CASSLTSISYNEQFF.

The chain carries TRBV2 and TRBJ1-2; 10 bases line up with TRBD1. Germline CDR1 reads SNHLY; CDR2 reads FYNNEI. CDR3 length equals 15 residues. With V trimmed by 2 bases and J by 6 bases, 6 bases remained unmatched. CDR3 in amino acids: CASSEMGQGKDGYTF. DNA for the CDR3: TGTGCCAGCAGTGAAATGGGACAGGGGAAGGATGGCTACACCTTC.

V is TRBV9 and J is TRBJ2-3, with TRBD1 as a possible D gene (6 bases). Germline CDR1 and CDR2: SGDLS and YYNGEE. V was cut by 0 bases and J by 6 bases, with 14 bases left in between. This CDR3 region has 15 residues. In nucleotides, the CDR3 is TGTGCCAGCAGCGTAGGTGGACAGCCACTCGATACGCAGTATTTT. This sequence encodes CASSVGGQPLDTQYF.

The chain uses TRBV19 and TRBJ1-5; maybe TRBD1 (6 bases). V lost 1 base and J lost 5, with 12 bases in between. The CDR3 length is 15 residues. CDR1 and CDR2 (germline): LNHDA, SQIVND (reference sequence). The CDR3 loop is CASSIAGQSYQPQHF. CDR3 coding DNA: TGTGCCAGTAGTATAGCGGGACAAAGTTATCAGCCCCAGCATTTT.

This chain uses TRBV7-6 with TRBJ2-1, with TRBD1 identical over 7 bases. Germline V CDR1 and CDR2: SGHVS, FNYEAQ. The CDR3 totals 15 residues. After removal of 5 bases from V and 7 bases from J, the junction contained 11 bases not matched to a gene. The CDR3 region has the DNA TGTGCCAGCAGCCTCGGAAGGGGGCTGGGGAATGAGCAGTTCTTC. As protein: CASSLGRGLGNEQFF.